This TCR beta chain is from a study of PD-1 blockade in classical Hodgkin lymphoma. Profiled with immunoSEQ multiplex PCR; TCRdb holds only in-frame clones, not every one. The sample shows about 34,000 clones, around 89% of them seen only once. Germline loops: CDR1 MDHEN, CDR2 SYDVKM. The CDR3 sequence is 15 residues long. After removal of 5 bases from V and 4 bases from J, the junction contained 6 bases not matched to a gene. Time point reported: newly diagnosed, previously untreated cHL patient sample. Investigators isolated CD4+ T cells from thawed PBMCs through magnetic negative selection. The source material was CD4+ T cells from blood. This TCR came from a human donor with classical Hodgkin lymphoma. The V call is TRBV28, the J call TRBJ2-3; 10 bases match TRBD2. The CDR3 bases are TGTGCCAGCAGTAAAGCGGGAGGGCCGCCAGATACGCAGTATTTT. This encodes CASSKAGGPPDTQYF.